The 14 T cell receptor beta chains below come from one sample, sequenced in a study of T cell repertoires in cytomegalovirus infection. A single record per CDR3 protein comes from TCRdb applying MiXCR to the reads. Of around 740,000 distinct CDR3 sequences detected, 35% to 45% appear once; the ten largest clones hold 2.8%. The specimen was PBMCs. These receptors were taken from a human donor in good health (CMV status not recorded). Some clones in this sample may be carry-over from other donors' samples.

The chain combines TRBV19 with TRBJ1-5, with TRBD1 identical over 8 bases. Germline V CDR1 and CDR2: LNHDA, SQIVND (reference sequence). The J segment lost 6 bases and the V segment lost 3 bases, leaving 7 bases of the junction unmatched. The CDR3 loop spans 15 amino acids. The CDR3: CASSIPGGKSQPQHF. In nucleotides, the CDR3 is TGTGCCAGTAGTATCCCAGGGGGCAAAAGTCAGCCCCAGCATTTT.

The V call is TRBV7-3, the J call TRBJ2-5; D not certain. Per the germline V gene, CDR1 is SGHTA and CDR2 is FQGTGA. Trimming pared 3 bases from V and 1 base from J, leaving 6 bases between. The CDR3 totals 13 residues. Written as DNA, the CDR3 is TGTGCCAGCAGCTTCTCTACCCAAGAGACCCAGTACTTC. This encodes CASSFSTQETQYF.

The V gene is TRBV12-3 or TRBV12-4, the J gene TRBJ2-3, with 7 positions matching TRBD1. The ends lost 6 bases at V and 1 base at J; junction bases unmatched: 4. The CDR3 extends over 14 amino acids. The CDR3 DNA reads TGTGCCAGCAGATTTGGACAGGGCACAGATACGCAGTATTTT. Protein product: CASRFGQGTDTQYF.

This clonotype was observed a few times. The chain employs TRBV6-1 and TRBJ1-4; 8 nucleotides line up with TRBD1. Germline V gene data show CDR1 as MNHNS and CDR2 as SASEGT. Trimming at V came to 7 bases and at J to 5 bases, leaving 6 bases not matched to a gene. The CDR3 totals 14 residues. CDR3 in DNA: TGTGCCAGCACCAGGGGGCCCCGAAATGAAAAACTGTTTTTT. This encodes CASTRGPRNEKLFF.

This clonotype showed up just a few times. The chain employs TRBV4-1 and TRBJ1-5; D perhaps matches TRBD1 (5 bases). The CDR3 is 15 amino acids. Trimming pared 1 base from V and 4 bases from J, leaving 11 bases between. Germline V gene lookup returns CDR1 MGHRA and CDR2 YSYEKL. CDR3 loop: CASSQVTGENQPQHF. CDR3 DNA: TGCGCCAGCAGCCAAGTCACGGGGGAAAATCAGCCCCAGCATTTT.

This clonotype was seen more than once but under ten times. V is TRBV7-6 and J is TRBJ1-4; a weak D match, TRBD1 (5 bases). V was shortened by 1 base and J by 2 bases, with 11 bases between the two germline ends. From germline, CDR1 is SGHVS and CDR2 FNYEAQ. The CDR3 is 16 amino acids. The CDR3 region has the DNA TGTGCCAGCAGCTTAGAGAGCAGGGACACTAATGAAAAACTGTTTTTT. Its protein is CASSLESRDTNEKLFF.

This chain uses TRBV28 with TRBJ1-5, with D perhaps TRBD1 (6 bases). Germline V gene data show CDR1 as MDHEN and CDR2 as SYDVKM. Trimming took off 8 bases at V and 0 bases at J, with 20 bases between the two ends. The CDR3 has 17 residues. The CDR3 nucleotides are TGTGCCAGCCGCCCCCTCCGGGACACCTATAGCAATCAGCCCCAGCATTTT. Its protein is CASRPLRDTYSNQPQHF.

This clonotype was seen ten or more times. The CDR3 protein is CASSVAGSAYEQYF. For the CDR3, the DNA is TGTGCCAGCAGCGTAGCGGGATCCGCCTACGAGCAGTACTTC. The genes are TRBV12-3 or TRBV12-4 and TRBJ2-7; the match to TRBD2 covers 8 bases. After removal of 6 bases from V and 2 bases from J, the junction contained 6 bases not matched to a gene. The CDR3 has 14 residues.

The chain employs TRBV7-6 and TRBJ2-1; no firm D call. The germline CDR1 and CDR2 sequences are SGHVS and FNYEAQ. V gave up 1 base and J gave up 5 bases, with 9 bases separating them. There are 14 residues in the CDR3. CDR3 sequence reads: CASSLVRQNNEQFF. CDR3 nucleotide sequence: TGTGCCAGCAGCTTAGTACGGCAGAACAATGAGCAGTTCTTC.

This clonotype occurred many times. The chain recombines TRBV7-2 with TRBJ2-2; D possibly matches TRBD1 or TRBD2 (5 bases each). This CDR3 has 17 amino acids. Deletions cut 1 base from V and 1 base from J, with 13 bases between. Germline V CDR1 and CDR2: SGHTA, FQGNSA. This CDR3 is CASSLEEGTVNTGELFF. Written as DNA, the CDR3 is TGTGCCAGCAGCTTAGAGGAAGGGACGGTGAACACCGGGGAGCTGTTTTTT.

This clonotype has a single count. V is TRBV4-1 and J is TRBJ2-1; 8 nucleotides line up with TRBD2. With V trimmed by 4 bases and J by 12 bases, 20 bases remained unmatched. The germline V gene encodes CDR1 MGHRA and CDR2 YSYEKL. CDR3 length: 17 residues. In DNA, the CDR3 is TGCGCCAGCAGCCCACTAGGAACGGCTAGCGGGCCCCCTGGGCAGTTCTTC. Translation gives CASSPLGTASGPPGQFF.

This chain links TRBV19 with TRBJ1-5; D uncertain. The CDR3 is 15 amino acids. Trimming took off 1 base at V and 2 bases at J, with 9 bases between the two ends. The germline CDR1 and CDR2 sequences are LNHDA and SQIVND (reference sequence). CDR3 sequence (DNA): TGTGCCAGTAGTATAGGCGGGGATGGCAATCAGCCCCAGCATTTT. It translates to CASSIGGDGNQPQHF.

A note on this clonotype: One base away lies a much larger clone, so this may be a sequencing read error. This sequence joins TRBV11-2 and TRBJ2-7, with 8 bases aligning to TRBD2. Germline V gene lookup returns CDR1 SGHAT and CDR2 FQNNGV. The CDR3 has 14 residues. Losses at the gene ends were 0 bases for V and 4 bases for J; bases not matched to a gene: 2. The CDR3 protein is CASSLELAVYEQYF. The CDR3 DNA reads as TGTGCCAGCAGCTTAGAACTAGCGGTTTACGAGCAGTACTTC.

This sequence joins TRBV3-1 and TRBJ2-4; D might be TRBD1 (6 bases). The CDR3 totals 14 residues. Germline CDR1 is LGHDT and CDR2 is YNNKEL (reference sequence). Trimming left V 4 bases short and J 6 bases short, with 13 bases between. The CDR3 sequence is CASSLWDTSNIQYF. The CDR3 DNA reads TGTGCCAGCAGCCTATGGGACACTTCAAACATTCAGTACTTC.